Relative to its sample, the clone carrying this T cell receptor (beta chain) is medium-sized (0.01 to 0.1%). One entry per CDR3 protein, called by TCRdb with MiXCR from the RT-PCR reads. The table shows 1,500 to 2,000 distinct CDR3 sequences, with approximately 4% occurring only once. CDR1 and CDR2 (germline): SQVTM, ANQGSEA. V lost 4 bases, J lost 0 bases, and 7 bases stayed unmatched. The CDR3 runs 15 residues. This entry is derived from a study of immune reconstitution after stem cell transplant in scleroderma. Sampling took place before or after autologous hematopoietic stem cell transplantation (not recorded which). The TCR originated in a male donor with systemic sclerosis. V gene TRBV29-1 combines with J gene TRBJ1-2; 8 bases match TRBD1. The CDR3, as DNA: TGCAGCGTTGCCGCGCAGGGGGCCTCTAACTATGGCTACACCTTC. Its protein is CSVAAQGASNYGYTF.